This TCR beta chain derives from a study of patients and donors after allogeneic stem cell transplantation. Each CDR3 protein gets one entry after TCRdb re-called the RT-PCR reads with MiXCR. This repertoire shows roughly 880,000 distinct CDR3 sequences, approximately 18% found once; its top ten account for 5% to 6.5%. This clonotype was counted ten times or more. Trimming stripped 0 bases from V and 0 bases from J, with 11 bases between. Germline loops: CDR1 SQVTM, CDR2 ANQGSEA. The CDR3 contains 15 residues. The material sequenced was blood, either unsorted or a sorted T cell fraction (not recorded which). The sequence came from a human donor who was either an allogeneic HSCT recipient or a stem cell or donor lymphocyte infusion donor (not recorded which). It is not recorded whose cells these are; they may come from a transplant donor. The genes are TRBV29-1 and TRBJ1-1, with D unresolved. The chain's CDR3 is CSVEDHNSLNTEAFF. The CDR3 region has the DNA TGCAGCGTTGAAGATCATAACAGTTTGAACACTGAAGCTTTCTTT.